This T cell receptor (beta chain) is drawn from a study of CD8+ T cells in alopecia areata. CDR1 and CDR2 (germline): SQVTM, ANQGSEA. The ends were cut back, 2 bases at V and 1 base at J, with 10 bases in the middle. This CDR3 region has 14 residues. As the sequencing template, cDNA was produced by extracting RNA and reverse transcribing it. Repertoires were generated with immunoSEQ multiplex PCR, while TCRdb's copy carries only in-frame clones and drops some. The profile shows about 270,000 clones, about three fifths of them singletons. Treatment meaning: oral pan-JAK inhibitor, 5-10 mg twice daily. From alopecia areata patients, lesional scalp punch biopsies and peripheral blood were collected. The researchers isolated CD4+ and CD8+ T cells from PBMCs by sorting. A remark on this clone: The same CDR3 is also encoded by other DNA sequences in this sample.

Specimen: CD4+ T cells sorted from blood, collected around week 54, from a patient treated with tofacitinib. This chain joins TRBV29-1 and TRBJ2-3, with D unclear. The receptor was derived from a human donor with alopecia areata. The CDR3 DNA follows: TGCAGCGTTGAATTCGGTTGGGGCACAGATACGCAGTATTTT. This sequence encodes CSVEFGWGTDTQYF.